This TCR beta chain is from a study of CD8 T cells in Susac syndrome. This clonotype was detected only once. cDNA came from approximately 0.5 to 1 ug RNA primed by random hexamers. TCRdb passed the immunoSEQ multiplex PCR reads through MiXCR, listing each CDR3 protein once. This sample yields around 200,000 distinct CDR3 sequences, of which around 93% are seen a single time; 0.082% belongs to the top ten. The trim removed 3 bases at V and 9 bases at J, leaving 3 bases unmatched. This CDR3 spans 14 amino acids. Germline CDR1 reads MNHNS; CDR2 reads SASEGT. The chain links TRBV6-1 to TRBJ1-6; TRBD1 matches at 9 bases. Sequences were obtained from CD4+ T cells from PBMCs. This clonotype originated in a human donor with multiple sclerosis. CDR3 nucleotide sequence: TGTGCCAGCAGTGAGGGACAGGGAGCTTCACCCCTCCACTTT. It translates to CASSEGQGASPLHF.